These 20 T cell receptor beta chains were all obtained from the same sample, sequenced in a study of T-cell reconstitution after alpha-beta-depleted transplantation in children. Researchers prepared the TCRbeta library using unique molecular identifiers, the study reports. TCRdb reprocessed the PCR reads via MiXCR and lists one record per CDR3 protein. The table lists roughly 500,000 distinct CDR3 sequences, approximately 30% of them singletons. This material consisted of PBMCs from the stem cell graft donor, taken from the stem cell graft. The receptors originated from a human donor who donated a stem cell graft to a child with aplastic anemia.

This rearrangement joins TRBV20-1 to TRBJ2-1; D uncertain. CDR1 and CDR2 from the germline V gene are DFQATT and SNEGSKA (reference sequence). V lost 6 bases to trimming and J lost 5 bases, with 14 bases between them. There are 13 residues in the CDR3. This chain's CDR3 is CSAESPQDNEQFF. DNA of the CDR3: TGCAGTGCAGAGAGTCCCCAGGACAATGAGCAGTTCTTC.

The chain carries TRBV5-1 and TRBJ2-3; D gene ambiguous. Germline-derived CDR1 and CDR2 are SGHRS and YFSETQ. Trimming pared 0 bases from V and 4 bases from J, leaving 12 bases between. The CDR3 runs 15 residues. The DNA for the CDR3 is TGCGCCAGCAGCTTGGCGGGCGGTCAGGCAGATACGCAGTATTTT. Translation: CASSLAGGQADTQYF.

This clonotype was counted a few times. The gene calls are TRBV12-3 or TRBV12-4 and TRBJ1-3; D might be TRBD1 (6 bases). Trimming took off 1 base at V and 3 bases at J, with 19 bases between the two ends. This CDR3 is built from 18 residues. CDR3 protein: CASSLDRAGPDLGNTIYF. DNA for the CDR3: TGTGCCAGCAGTTTAGACAGGGCGGGTCCTGACCTTGGAAACACCATATATTTT.

CDR3 region: CASSPRIAGDRSGNTIYF. The CDR3 DNA sequence: TGTGCCAGCTCACCAAGGATCGCGGGAGACCGGTCTGGAAACACCATATATTTT. The gene calls are TRBV18 and TRBJ1-3, with D unresolved. Trimming took off 2 bases at V and 1 base at J, with 18 bases between the two ends. This CDR3 has 18 amino acids. CDR1 KGHSH and CDR2 LQKENI come from the germline V gene.

This chain connects TRBV5-1 to TRBJ2-7, with 10 bases lining up with TRBD2. Looked up from germline, CDR1 is SGHRS and CDR2 is YFSETQ. The CDR3 sequence is 15 residues long. Germline trimming cut 4 bases from V and 6 bases from J; bases unmatched to any gene: 10. This CDR3 reads CASSTTVAGGIEQYV. The CDR3 nucleotides are TGCGCCAGCAGCACAACTGTAGCGGGAGGAATCGAGCAGTACGTC.

This clonotype was recorded once. The chain recombines TRBV9 with TRBJ2-2; perhaps TRBD2 as D (5 bases). V was shortened by 1 base and J by 6 bases, with 16 bases between the two germline ends. This CDR3 spans 16 amino acids. CDR1 is SGDLS, CDR2 YYNGEE, per germline. The CDR3 reads CASSVSGGRAPGELFF. The DNA for the CDR3 is TGTGCCAGCAGCGTATCGGGCGGGCGAGCACCCGGGGAGCTGTTTTTT.

About this clonotype itself: Its ends do not fully match the called genes, so a read error is possible. This sequence joins TRBV12-3 or TRBV12-4 and TRBJ2-2; TRBD2 is a possible D gene (5 bases). CDR3 length equals 16 residues. CDR3 residues: CASSLEARGGSGELFF. CDR3 coding DNA: TGTGCCAGCAGTTTAGAGGCACGGGGTGGTTCCGGGGAGCTGTTTTTC.

This clonotype has just a few counts. V and J are TRBV5-6 and TRBJ2-2; 7 nucleotides agree with TRBD1. V gave up 4 bases and J gave up 1 base; unmatched junction bases: 7. The CDR3 sequence is 16 residues long. Per the germline V gene, CDR1 is SGHDT and CDR2 is YYEEEE. Written as DNA, the CDR3 is TGTGCCAGCAGCCTGGGACAGATCTTGAACACCGGGGAGCTGTTTTTT. It codes for CASSLGQILNTGELFF.

J is TRBJ1-2 and V is TRBV20-1; D perhaps matches TRBD1 (5 bases). The CDR3 is 11 amino acids. Germline lookup yields CDR1 DFQATT and CDR2 SNEGSKA (reference sequence). CDR3 coding DNA: TGCAGCCTCCAGGGTAACTATGGCTACACCTTC. This codes for CSLQGNYGYTF.

This clonotype was counted between two and nine times. The V call is TRBV4-1, the J call TRBJ2-1, with D unresolved. The V and J ends lost 0 bases and 5 bases respectively, with 5 bases between them. Looked up from germline, CDR1 is MGHRA and CDR2 is YSYEKL. The CDR3 runs to 13 residues. The CDR3 region has the DNA TGCGCCAGCAGCCAAGATAGGAACAATGAGCAGTTCTTC. It is translated as CASSQDRNNEQFF.

This clonotype was recorded a few times. The chain combines TRBV24-1 with TRBJ2-1; perhaps TRBD1 as D (6 bases). The germline V gene encodes CDR1 KGHDR and CDR2 SFDVKD. V was shortened by 6 bases and J by 7 bases, with 27 bases between the two germline ends. This CDR3 is 18 amino acids long. The CDR3 protein is CATSQNTNKNRDRNEQFF. DNA for the CDR3: TGTGCCACCAGTCAAAACACCAATAAAAACAGGGATAGGAATGAGCAGTTCTTC.

The chain carries TRBV7-9 and TRBJ1-2; 9 positions agree with TRBD1. Germline V gene data show CDR1 as SEHNR and CDR2 as FQNEAQ (reference sequence). The CDR3 is 15 residues long. Losses at the gene ends were 4 bases for V and 6 bases for J; bases not matched to a gene: 9. CDR3 sequence reads: CASSSIPGTGNGYTF. CDR3 bases: TGTGCCAGCAGCTCCATCCCTGGGACAGGGAATGGCTACACCTTC.

A few counts support this clonotype. This chain connects TRBV4-3 to TRBJ2-1, with 8 nucleotides matching TRBD2. The V segment lost 1 base and the J segment 4 bases; nucleotides outside the gene matches: 9. The length of the CDR3 is 17 residues. CDR1 LGHNA and CDR2 YSLEER come from the germline V gene. The chain's CDR3 is CASSQGTGTRSYNEQFF. The CDR3 nucleotides are TGCGCCAGCAGCCAAGGGACCGGGACTAGATCGTACAATGAGCAGTTCTTC.

This chain links TRBV25-1 with TRBJ2-1, with D maybe TRBD1 (6 bases). The CDR3 has 12 amino acids. In germline, CDR1 is MGHDK, CDR2 SYGVNS. The germline V and J ends were trimmed by 5 bases and 13 bases, with 15 bases remaining between them. As DNA, the CDR3 is TGTGCCAGCAGTTTTAGCCGGGACAAACAGTTCTTC. Translation: CASSFSRDKQFF.

The V call is TRBV14, the J call TRBJ2-3, with TRBD2 matching over 13 bases. This CDR3 contains 18 residues. In germline, CDR1 is SGHDN, CDR2 FVKESK. The ends lost 2 bases at V and 4 bases at J; junction bases unmatched: 9. In nucleotides, the CDR3 is TGTGCCAGCAGCCAATGGACTAGCGGGAGAGGGGCGGCAGATACGCAGTATTTT. Amino acids: CASSQWTSGRGAADTQYF.

This clonotype was recorded a few times. The J gene is TRBJ2-1, the V gene TRBV7-9; 7 bases map to TRBD2. V dropped 4 bases and J dropped 2; count of bases not matched to a gene: 5. The CDR3 runs to 15 residues. Germline V CDR1 and CDR2: SEHNR, FQNEAQ (reference sequence). CDR3 sequence reads: CASSSLADPYNEQFF. CDR3 nucleotide sequence: TGTGCCAGCAGCTCCCTAGCGGACCCCTACAATGAGCAGTTCTTC.

The CDR3 coding sequence is TGCAGCGTTGAAGTGGGGGTATTCCCCGGGGAGCTGTTTTTT. It specifies CSVEVGVFPGELFF. V gene TRBV29-1 combines with J gene TRBJ2-2; D might be TRBD1 or TRBD2, each matching 5 bases. Germline loops: CDR1 SQVTM, CDR2 ANQGSEA. The CDR3 is made up of 14 amino acids. The germline V and J ends were trimmed by 1 base and 6 bases, with 12 bases remaining between them.

This clonotype has just a few counts. V gene TRBV6-5 combines with J gene TRBJ2-3; 11 bases match TRBD1. Looked up from germline, CDR1 is MNHEY and CDR2 is SVGAGI. The CDR3 loop spans 19 amino acids. The J segment lost 0 bases and the V segment lost 2 bases, leaving 10 bases of the junction unmatched. CDR3 protein: CASSYGSGTGGFSTDTQYF. The CDR3 DNA reads as TGTGCCAGCAGTTACGGCTCCGGGACAGGGGGTTTTAGCACAGATACGCAGTATTTT.

The chain carries TRBV6-5 and TRBJ1-2; 8 nucleotides agree with TRBD1. Germline CDR1 and CDR2: MNHEY and SVGAGI. The CDR3 contains 16 residues. V was clipped by 5 bases and J by 4 bases; unmatched bases: 12. The CDR3 sequence: CASSPRTGQLTYGYTF. CDR3 nucleotides: TGTGCCAGCAGTCCGCGGACAGGGCAACTTACCTATGGCTACACCTTC.

This clonotype appeared a few times. V is TRBV5-5 and J is TRBJ1-4, with a weak D call TRBD1 (5 bases). In germline, CDR1 is SGHKS, CDR2 YYEKEE (reference sequence). Trimming pared 1 base from V and 2 bases from J, leaving 12 bases between. The CDR3 is 16 residues long. The CDR3 protein is CASSLTPRGTNEKLFF. Written as DNA, the CDR3 is TGTGCCAGCAGCTTGACCCCCCGGGGGACTAATGAAAAACTGTTTTTT. Combining the CDR3 with reference TRBV5-5 and TRBJ1-4 gives the whole variable domain DAGVTQSPTHLIKTRGQQVTLRCSPISGHKSVSWYQQVLGQGPQFIFQYYEKEERGRGNFPDRFSARQFPNYSSELNVNALLLGDSALYLCASSLTPRGTNEKLFFGSGTQLSVL.